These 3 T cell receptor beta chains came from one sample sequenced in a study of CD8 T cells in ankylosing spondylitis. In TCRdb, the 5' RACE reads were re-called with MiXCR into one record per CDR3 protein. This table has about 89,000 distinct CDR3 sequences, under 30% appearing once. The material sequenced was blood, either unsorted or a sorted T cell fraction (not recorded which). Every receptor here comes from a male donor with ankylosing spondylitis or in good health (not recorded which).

CDR3 protein: CASSLGGGENYGYTF. The CDR3 bases are TGCGCCAGCAGCTTGGGAGGGGGAGAGAACTATGGCTACACCTTC. This rearrangement joins TRBV5-1 to TRBJ1-2, with D possibly TRBD1 on 6 matching bases. Germline V gene sequence: CDR1 SGHRS, CDR2 YFSETQ. This CDR3 has 15 amino acids. V lost 0 bases to trimming and J lost 2 bases, with 11 bases between them.

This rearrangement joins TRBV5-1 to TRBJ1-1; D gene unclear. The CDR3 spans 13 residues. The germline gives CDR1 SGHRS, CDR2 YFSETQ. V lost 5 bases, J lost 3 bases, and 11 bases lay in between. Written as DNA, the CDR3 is TGCGCCAGCAGTCCAGTCGAGGACACTGAAGCTTTCTTT. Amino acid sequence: CASSPVEDTEAFF.

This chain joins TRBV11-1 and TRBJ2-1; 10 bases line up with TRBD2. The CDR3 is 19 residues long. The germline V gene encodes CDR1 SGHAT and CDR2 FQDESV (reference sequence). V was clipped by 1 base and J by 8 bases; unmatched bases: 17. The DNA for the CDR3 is TGTGCCAGCAGCTTAGGGACTAGCGGACGAAGGGTCATACACGATGAGCAGTTCTTC. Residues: CASSLGTSGRRVIHDEQFF.